Listed below are T cell receptor beta chains from one sample, sequenced in a study of blood T cell repertoires in COVID-19. The method was immunoSEQ multiplex PCR; TCRdb's version includes in-frame clones alone and lacks a portion of them. The sample carries approximately 240,000 clones, approximately 84% recorded once. The sample comprised peripheral blood. These receptors were obtained from a man aged 50-59 years with acute or convalescent COVID-19. Each CDR3 is given with its conserved first and last residue. A D gene is named only where the DNA matches it firmly.

V: TRBV9
D: .
CDR3: CASYGGRAYGYTF

V: TRBV5-6
D: .
CDR3: CASSLGGYPPQHF

V: TRBV7-6
D: .
CDR3: CASSLMGGDDYGYTF

V: TRBV9
D: .
CDR3: CASSAEAGFLSNSPLHF

V: TRBV27
D: TRBD1
CDR3: CASSLYPTGGTGELFF

V: TRBV5-1
D: TRBD1
CDR3: CASSFDRATGELFF

V: TRBV2
D: .
CDR3: CASSEALRSNSYEQYF

V: TRBV5-6
D: .
CDR3: CASSFMTGYNEQFF

V: TRBV30
D: .
CDR3: CAWSVLQGNTEAFF

V: TRBV5-1
D: TRBD1
CDR3: CASRPGTGWPQPQHF

V: TRBV19
D: .
CDR3: CASRNRAYEQFF

V: TRBV12-3/TRBV12-4
D: .
CDR3: CASSLSGARELFF

V: TRBV18
D: TRBD1
CDR3: CASSPTGGTGPYEQYF

V: TRBV6-5
D: TRBD2
CDR3: CASMPTSGYYNEQFF

V: TRBV2
D: TRBD2
CDR3: CASTLGLAGDTDTQYF

V: TRBV5-1
D: TRBD1
CDR3: CASSSETTGLETQYF

V: TRBV9
D: .
CDR3: CASSDRESNQPQHF

V: TRBV11-3
D: .
CDR3: CASSLWYREGNEQFF

V: TRBV6-6
D: .
CDR3: CASSYGRESTGELFF

V: TRBV10-1
D: .
CDR3: CASSDGNTGELFF

V: TRBV7-9
D: .
CDR3: CASSLGVSPRYEQYF

V: TRBV4-2
D: .
CDR3: CASSQDPGIGQPNYEQYF

V: TRBV18
D: TRBD1
CDR3: CASSPDPTGGVEAFF

V: TRBV5-1
D: .
CDR3: CASSLDGSPNYGYTF

V: TRBV21-1
D: .
CDR3: CASSMGEGQGATNEKLFF

V: TRBV7-9
D: .
CDR3: CASSLASVSEQYF